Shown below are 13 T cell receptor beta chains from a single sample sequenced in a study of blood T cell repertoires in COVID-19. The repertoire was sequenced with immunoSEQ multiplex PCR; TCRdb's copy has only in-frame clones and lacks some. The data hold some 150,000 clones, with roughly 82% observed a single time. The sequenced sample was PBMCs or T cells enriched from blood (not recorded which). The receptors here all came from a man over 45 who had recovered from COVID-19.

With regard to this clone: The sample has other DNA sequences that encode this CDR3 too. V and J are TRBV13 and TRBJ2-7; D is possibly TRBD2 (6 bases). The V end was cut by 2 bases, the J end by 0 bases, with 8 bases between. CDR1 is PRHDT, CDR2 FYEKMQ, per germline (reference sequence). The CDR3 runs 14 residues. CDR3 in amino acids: CASSLPGGSYEQYF. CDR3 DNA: TGTGCCAGCAGCTTACCCGGGGGCTCCTACGAGCAGTACTTC.

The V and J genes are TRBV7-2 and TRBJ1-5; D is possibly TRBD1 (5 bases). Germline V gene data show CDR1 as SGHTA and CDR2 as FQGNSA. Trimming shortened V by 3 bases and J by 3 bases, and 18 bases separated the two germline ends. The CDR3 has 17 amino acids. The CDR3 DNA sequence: TGTGCCAGCAGCTTCAGGGCTACCTCTGGTGCCAATCAGCCCCAGCATTTT. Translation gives CASSFRATSGANQPQHF.

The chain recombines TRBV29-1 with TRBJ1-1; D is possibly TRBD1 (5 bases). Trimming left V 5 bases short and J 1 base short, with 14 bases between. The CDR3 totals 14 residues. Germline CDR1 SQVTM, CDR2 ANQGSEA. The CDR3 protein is CSVYGQGRNTEAFF. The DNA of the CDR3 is TGCAGCGTTTACGGTCAGGGAAGGAACACTGAAGCTTTCTTT.

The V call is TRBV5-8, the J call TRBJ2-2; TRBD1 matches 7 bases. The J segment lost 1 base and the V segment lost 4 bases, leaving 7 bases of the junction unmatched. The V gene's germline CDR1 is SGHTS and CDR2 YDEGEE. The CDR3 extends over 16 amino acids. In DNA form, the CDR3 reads TGTGCCAGCAGCACCGGACAGGCACTGAACACCGGGGAGCTGTTTTTT. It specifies CASSTGQALNTGELFF.

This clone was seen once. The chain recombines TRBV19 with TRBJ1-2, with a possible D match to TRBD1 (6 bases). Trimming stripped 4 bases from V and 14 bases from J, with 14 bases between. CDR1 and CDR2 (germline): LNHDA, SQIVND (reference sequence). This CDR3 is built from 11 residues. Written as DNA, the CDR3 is TGTGCCAGTAGTACCGGGACAACGGAAACCTTC. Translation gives CASSTGTTETF.

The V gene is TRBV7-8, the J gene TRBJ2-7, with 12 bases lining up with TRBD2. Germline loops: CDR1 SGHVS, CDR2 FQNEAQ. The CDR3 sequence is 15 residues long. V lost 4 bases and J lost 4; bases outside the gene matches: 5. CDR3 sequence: CASSSTSGGIYEQYF. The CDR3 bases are TGTGCCAGCAGCTCGACTAGCGGGGGAATTTACGAGCAGTACTTC. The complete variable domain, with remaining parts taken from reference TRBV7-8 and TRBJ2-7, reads GAGVSQSPRYKVAKRGQDVALRCDPISGHVSLFWYQQALGQGPEFLTYFQNEAQLDKSGLPSDRFFAERPEGSVSTLKIQRTQQEDSAVYLCASSSTSGGIYEQYFGPGTRLTVT.

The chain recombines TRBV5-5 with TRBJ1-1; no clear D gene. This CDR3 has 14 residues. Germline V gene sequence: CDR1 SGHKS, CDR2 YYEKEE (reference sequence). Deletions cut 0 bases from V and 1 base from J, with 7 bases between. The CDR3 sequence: CASSLEQSNTEAFF. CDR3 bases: TGTGCCAGCAGCTTGGAACAGTCGAACACTGAAGCTTTCTTT.

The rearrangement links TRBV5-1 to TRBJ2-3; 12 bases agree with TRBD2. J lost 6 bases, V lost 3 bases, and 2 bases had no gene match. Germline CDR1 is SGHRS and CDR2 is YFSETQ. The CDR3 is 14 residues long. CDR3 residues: CASSSGLAGDTQYF. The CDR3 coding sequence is TGCGCCAGCAGCTCCGGACTAGCGGGGGATACGCAGTATTTT.

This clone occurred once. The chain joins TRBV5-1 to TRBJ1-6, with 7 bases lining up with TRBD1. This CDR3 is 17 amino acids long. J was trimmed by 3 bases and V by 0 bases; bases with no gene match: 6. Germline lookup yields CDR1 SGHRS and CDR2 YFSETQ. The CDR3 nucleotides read TGCGCCAGCAGCTTGGGCCCACAGGGGAACTATAATTCACCCCTCCACTTT. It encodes CASSLGPQGNYNSPLHF.

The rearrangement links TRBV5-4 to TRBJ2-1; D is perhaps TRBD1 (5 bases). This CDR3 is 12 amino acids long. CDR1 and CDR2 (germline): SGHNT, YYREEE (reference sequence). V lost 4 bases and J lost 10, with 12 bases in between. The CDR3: CASSTRTGEQFF. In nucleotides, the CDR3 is TGTGCCAGCAGCACCCGAACAGGCGAGCAGTTCTTC. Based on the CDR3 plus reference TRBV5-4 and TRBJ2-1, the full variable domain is ETGVTQSPTHLIKTRGQQVTLRCSSQSGHNTVSWYQQALGQGPQFIFQYYREEENGRGNFPPRFSGLQFPNYSSELNVNALELDDSALYLCASSTRTGEQFFGPGTRLTVL.

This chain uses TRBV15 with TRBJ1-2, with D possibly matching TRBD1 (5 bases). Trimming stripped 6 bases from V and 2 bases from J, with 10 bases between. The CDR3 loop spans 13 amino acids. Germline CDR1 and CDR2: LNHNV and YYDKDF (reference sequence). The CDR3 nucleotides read TGTGCCACCAGTATCGGGGGAAACTATGGCTACACCTTC. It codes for CATSIGGNYGYTF.

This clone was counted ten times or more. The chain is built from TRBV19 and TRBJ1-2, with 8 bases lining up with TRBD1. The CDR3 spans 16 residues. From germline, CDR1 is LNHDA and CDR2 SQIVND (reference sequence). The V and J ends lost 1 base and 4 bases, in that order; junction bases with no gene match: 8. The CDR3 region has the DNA TGTGCCAGTAGTATAGGCCGGGACAGGAGGATCTATGGCTACACCTTC. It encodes CASSIGRDRRIYGYTF.

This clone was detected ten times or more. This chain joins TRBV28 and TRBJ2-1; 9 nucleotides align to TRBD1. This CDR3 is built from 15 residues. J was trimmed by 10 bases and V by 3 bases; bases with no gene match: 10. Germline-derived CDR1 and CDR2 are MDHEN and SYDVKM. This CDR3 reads CASSFPRQGVQEQFF. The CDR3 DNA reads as TGTGCCAGCAGTTTTCCTCGACAGGGGGTTCAGGAGCAGTTCTTC. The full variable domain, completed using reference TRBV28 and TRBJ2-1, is DVKVTQSSRYLVKRTGEKVFLECVQDMDHENMFWYRQDPGLGLRLIYFSYDVKMKEKGDIPEGYSVSREKKERFSLILESASTNQTSMYLCASSFPRQGVQEQFFGPGTRLTVL.